This T cell receptor beta chain is drawn from a study of tumor and adjacent non-tumor tissue in lung cancer. No cell sorting was done before RNA was extracted from the tissue. This CDR3 comprises 14 residues. Germline assignment: CDR1 MNHNY and CDR2 SVGAGI (reference sequence). Three rounds of nested PCR, following a modified ARM-PCR protocol, produced the TCRbeta library. TCRdb ran MiXCR on the multiplex PCR reads and lists one entry per CDR3 protein. The table has roughly 200,000 distinct CDR3 sequences, 71% seen once. Concerning this clonotype itself: At one end the junction does not follow the germline gene, possibly because of a read error.

The rearrangement joins TRBV6-6 to TRBJ2-7; a possible D gene is TRBD2 (6 bases). The sequence was collected from a man between 60 and 70 years old with non-small cell lung cancer. Sequencing was performed on lung tumor tissue. The CDR3, as DNA: TGTGGCAGCAGTTTGACCGGGACTTCCCTCGAGCAGTACTTC. Its protein product is CGSSLTGTSLEQYF.